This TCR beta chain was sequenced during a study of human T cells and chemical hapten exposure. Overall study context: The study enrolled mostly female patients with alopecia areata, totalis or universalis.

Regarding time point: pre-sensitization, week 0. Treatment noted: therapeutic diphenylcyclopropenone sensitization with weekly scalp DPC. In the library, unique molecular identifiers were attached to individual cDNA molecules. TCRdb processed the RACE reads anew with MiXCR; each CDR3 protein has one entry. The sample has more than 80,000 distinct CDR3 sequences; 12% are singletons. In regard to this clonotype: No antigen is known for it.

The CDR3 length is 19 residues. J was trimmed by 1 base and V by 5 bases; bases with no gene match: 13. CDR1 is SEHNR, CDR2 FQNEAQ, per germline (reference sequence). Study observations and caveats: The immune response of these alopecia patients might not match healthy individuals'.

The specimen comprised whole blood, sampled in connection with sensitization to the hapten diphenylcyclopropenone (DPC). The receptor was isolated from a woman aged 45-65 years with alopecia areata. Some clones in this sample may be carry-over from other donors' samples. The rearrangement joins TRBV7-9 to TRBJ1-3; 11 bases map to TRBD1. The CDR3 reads CASSHPPRDRGNSGNTIYF. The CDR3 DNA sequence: TGTGCCAGCAGCCATCCTCCCCGGGACAGGGGGAATTCTGGAAACACCATATATTTT.